This TCR beta chain was observed in a study of cytomegalovirus exposure and HLA in healthy donors. The germline V and J ends were trimmed by 4 bases and 1 base, with 15 bases remaining between them. The CDR3 spans 16 residues. Germline V gives CDR1 LNHDA, CDR2 SQIVND (reference sequence). Details on this clone: Its antigen remains unknown.

In the PCR, 60 Vbeta and 13 Jbeta primers were used. TCRdb's copy holds only in-frame clones and misses some; the assay was immunoSEQ multiplex PCR. The sample consists of some 63,000 clones, approximately 83% of them appearing once. Study-wide points: A later analysis linked a missense DCLRE1C variant to TCR beta V- and J-gene trimming. A later analysis reportedly identified an Asian-associated ancestry cluster as carrying fewer N-insertions than the roughly 670-donor mean. It has been reported that TCR beta sequences accurately predicted the HLA-A and HLA-B alleles of most subjects.

The V call is TRBV19, the J call TRBJ2-3; D is unresolved. The sequence was obtained from a human donor in good health. Sequenced material: PBMCs. The CDR3 DNA is TGTGCCAGTAGTAACGACCGGCGCGGTGGCACAGATACGCAGTATTTT. Residues: CASSNDRRGGTDTQYF.